The clone carrying this T cell receptor (beta chain) was seen more than once but under ten times. What it binds is not known. The ends lost 4 bases at V and 4 bases at J; junction bases unmatched: 7. This CDR3 spans 15 amino acids. Germline CDR1 ENHRY, CDR2 SYGVKD. This record belongs to a study of T cell repertoires in cytomegalovirus infection. Overall study: A matching HLA type, together with CMV infection, was signaled by public TCR beta signatures.

TCRdb itself ran the reads through MiXCR, one entry per CDR3 protein. The data hold approximately 150,000 distinct CDR3 sequences, with approximately 17% observed a single time. Study-level points and caveats: Summed frequency of shared TCR beta families picked out CMV carriers who also had the relevant HLA.

The sequencing input was CD8+ T cells from PBMCs. This TCR was sampled from a human donor in good health (CMV status not recorded). Some clones in this sample may be carry-over from other donors' samples. The rearrangement joins TRBV10-3 to TRBJ2-7; 10 bases fit TRBD2. The CDR3 bases are TGTGCCATCAGTGTCGAGCTAGCGGGAGTGTACGAGCAGTACTTC. It yields the protein CAISVELAGVYEQYF.